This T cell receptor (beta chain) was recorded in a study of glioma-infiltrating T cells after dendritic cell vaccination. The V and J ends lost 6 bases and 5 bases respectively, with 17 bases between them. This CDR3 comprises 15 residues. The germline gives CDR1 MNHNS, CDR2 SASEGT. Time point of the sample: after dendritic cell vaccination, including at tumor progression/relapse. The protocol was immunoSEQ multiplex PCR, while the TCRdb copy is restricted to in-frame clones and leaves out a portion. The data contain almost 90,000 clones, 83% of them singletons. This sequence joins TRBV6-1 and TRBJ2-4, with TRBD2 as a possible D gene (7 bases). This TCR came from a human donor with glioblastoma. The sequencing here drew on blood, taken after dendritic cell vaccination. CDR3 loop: CASRPRGAGENIQYF. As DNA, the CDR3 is TGTGCCAGCAGGCCTCGGGGGGCCGGGGAAAACATTCAGTACTTC.